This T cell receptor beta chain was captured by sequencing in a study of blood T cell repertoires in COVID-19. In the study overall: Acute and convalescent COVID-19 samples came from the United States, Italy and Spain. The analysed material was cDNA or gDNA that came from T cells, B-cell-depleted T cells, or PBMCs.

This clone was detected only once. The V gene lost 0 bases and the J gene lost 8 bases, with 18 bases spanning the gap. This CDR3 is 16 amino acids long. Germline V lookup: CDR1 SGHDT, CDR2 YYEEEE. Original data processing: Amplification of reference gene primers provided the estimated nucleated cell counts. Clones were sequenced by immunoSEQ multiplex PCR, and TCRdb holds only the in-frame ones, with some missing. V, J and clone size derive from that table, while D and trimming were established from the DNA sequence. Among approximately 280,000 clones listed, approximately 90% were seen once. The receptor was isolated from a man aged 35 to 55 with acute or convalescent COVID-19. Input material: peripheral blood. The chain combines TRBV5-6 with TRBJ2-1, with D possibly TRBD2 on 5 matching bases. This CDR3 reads CASSLGAGVRMDEQFF. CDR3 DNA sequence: TGTGCCAGCAGCTTGGGGGCCGGGGTTCGGATGGATGAGCAGTTCTTC.